The 18 T cell receptor beta chains reported below all come from one sample, sequenced in a study of OX40 agonist ivuxolimab in advanced cancers. Generated by immunoSEQ multiplex PCR, the TCRdb table keeps only in-frame clones and is missing some. The sample holds 40,000 to 60,000 clones, roughly 90% seen once. Source: CD4+ or CD8+ T cells sorted from blood, taken in a trial of the OX40 agonist ivuxolimab. All receptors come from an adult with an advanced solid tumor such as melanoma, head and neck, liver or kidney cancer.

The chain uses TRBV7-9 and TRBJ1-3, with D hard to call. In germline, CDR1 is SEHNR, CDR2 FQNEAQ (reference sequence). This CDR3 has 16 residues. Between the trimmed V and J ends, which lost 0 bases and 2 bases, there was a span of 11 bases. CDR3 protein: CASSLARRAAGNTIYF. The CDR3 region has the DNA TGTGCCAGCAGCTTAGCGCGTAGGGCGGCTGGAAACACCATATATTTT.

The rearrangement links TRBV7-8 to TRBJ1-2; D might be TRBD1 (5 bases). The CDR3 runs to 13 residues. The germline V and J ends were trimmed by 1 base and 6 bases, with 9 bases remaining between them. Germline-derived CDR1 and CDR2 are SGHVS and FQNEAQ. Here the CDR3 reads CASSLGTKDGYTF. CDR3 DNA: TGTGCCAGCAGCTTAGGGACAAAAGATGGCTACACCTTC.

The chain carries TRBV19 and TRBJ1-1; 7 bases are shared with TRBD1. Germline V gene sequence: CDR1 LNHDA, CDR2 SQIVND (reference sequence). The length of the CDR3 is 13 residues. V was pared by 2 bases and J by 7 bases, with 4 bases of the junction left unmatched. The CDR3 nucleotides read TGTGCCAGTAGTATACGGCGGGACAGTGAAGCTTTCTTT. Its protein product is CASSIRRDSEAFF.

The V and J genes are TRBV30 and TRBJ2-2, with D maybe TRBD1 (5 bases). There are 13 residues in the CDR3. V was cut by 3 bases and J by 1 base, with 6 bases left in between. The germline gives CDR1 GTSNPN, CDR2 SVGIG (reference sequence). The CDR3 sequence is CAWRGQNTGELFF. CDR3 in DNA: TGTGCCTGGAGAGGACAGAACACCGGGGAGCTGTTTTTT.

The chain couples TRBV7-2 to TRBJ2-3; the match to TRBD2 covers 12 bases. Germline-derived CDR1 and CDR2 are SGHTA and FQGNSA. The CDR3 covers 16 residues. V lost 5 bases and J lost 7; bases outside the gene matches: 10. This CDR3 reads CASSREGGLAGHTQYF. Written as DNA, the CDR3 is TGTGCCAGCAGCCGTGAGGGCGGACTAGCGGGGCATACGCAGTATTTT.

The rearrangement links TRBV30 to TRBJ2-4, with a weak D call TRBD2 (6 bases). Germline CDR1 GTSNPN, CDR2 SVGIG (reference sequence). V was cut by 3 bases and J by 0 bases, with 9 bases left in between. There are 14 residues in the CDR3. The CDR3 DNA sequence: TGTGCCTGGAGGGGGGGAGTAGCCAAAAACATTCAGTACTTC. Amino acid sequence: CAWRGGVAKNIQYF.

The V and J genes are TRBV11-2 and TRBJ2-7; 8 nucleotides line up with TRBD2. The junction had 7 bases not matched to a gene; V was cut back by 1 base and J by 2 bases. The CDR3 is made up of 16 amino acids. The germline V gene encodes CDR1 SGHAT and CDR2 FQNNGV. CDR3 nucleotides: TGTGCCAGCAGCTTAGTAGCTAGCGGGTTGACCTACGAGCAGTACTTC. Translation gives CASSLVASGLTYEQYF.

This chain connects TRBV19 to TRBJ1-1, with a weak D call TRBD1 (5 bases). This CDR3 spans 14 amino acids. Deletions cut 7 bases from V and 4 bases from J, with 16 bases between. CDR1 is LNHDA and CDR2 is SQIVND in the germline V gene (reference sequence). Here the CDR3 reads CASTQMGGGTEAFF. Here the CDR3 DNA reads TGTGCCAGTACCCAGATGGGGGGGGGCACTGAAGCTTTCTTT.

The chain uses TRBV29-1 and TRBJ2-5; a possible D gene is TRBD2 (7 bases). The V and J ends lost 7 bases and 5 bases respectively, with 14 bases between them. The CDR3 consists of 12 residues. From germline, CDR1 is SQVTM and CDR2 ANQGSEA. The CDR3 sequence is CSAQGRGETQYF. As DNA, the CDR3 is TGCAGCGCCCAGGGGAGGGGGGAGACCCAGTACTTC.

The chain employs TRBV2 and TRBJ1-5; D possibly corresponds to TRBD1 (5 bases). With 3 bases removed from V and 7 bases from J, the gap between germline ends came to 10 bases. CDR3 size: 13 residues. Germline CDR1 and CDR2: SNHLY and FYNNEI. CDR3 loop: CASSDRVGQPQHF. For the CDR3, the DNA is TGTGCCAGCAGTGACAGGGTCGGGCAGCCCCAGCATTTT. The whole variable domain, filled in from reference TRBV2 and TRBJ1-5, reads EPEVTQTPSHQVTQMGQEVILRCVPISNHLYFYWYRQILGQKVEFLVSFYNNEISEKSEIFDDQFSVERPDGSNFTLKIRSTKLEDSAMYFCASSDRVGQPQHFGDGTRLSIL.

The CDR3 nucleotides read TGTGCTAGTGGTAACGATAAGAAAACCCCTGAATCCAAGGGGGACAGGGGTTATAATTCACCCCTCCACTTT. This sequence encodes CASGNDKKTPESKGDRGYNSPLHF. This chain connects TRBV12-5 to TRBJ1-6; 10 bases map to TRBD1. The V and J ends lost 5 bases and 4 bases, in that order; junction bases with no gene match: 29. CDR3 length: 24 residues. Germline CDR1 LGHNT, CDR2 FRNRAP.

The chain recombines TRBV19 with TRBJ1-5, with TRBD1 matching over 9 bases. Unmatched junction bases numbered 8, after V lost 7 bases and J lost 7 bases. The CDR3 spans 14 residues. Per the germline V gene, CDR1 is LNHDA and CDR2 is SQIVND (reference sequence). The CDR3 protein is CASKGQGGWQPQHF. In nucleotides, the CDR3 is TGTGCCAGTAAGGGACAGGGAGGTTGGCAGCCCCAGCATTTT.

This clone was picked up one time. The chain couples TRBV30 to TRBJ2-5; D unresolved. The CDR3 extends over 13 amino acids. V was clipped by 4 bases and J by 2 bases, with 11 bases between them. CDR1 and CDR2 from the germline V gene are GTSNPN and SVGIG (reference sequence). CDR3 region: CAWNGRHQETQYF. CDR3 DNA: TGTGCCTGGAACGGCAGGCATCAAGAGACCCAGTACTTC. Using reference TRBV30 and TRBJ2-5 for the parts outside the CDR3, the full variable domain is SQTIHQWPATLVQPVGSPLSLECTVEGTSNPNLYWYRQAAGRGLQLLFYSVGIGQISSEVPQNLSASRPQDRQFILSSKKLLLSDSGFYLCAWNGRHQETQYFGPGTRLLVL.

The chain recombines TRBV4-1 with TRBJ2-5; D might be TRBD1 (6 bases). CDR1 and CDR2 (germline): MGHRA, YSYEKL. The CDR3 has 15 amino acids. Deletions cut 0 bases from V and 4 bases from J, with 12 bases between. CDR3 residues: CASSQDGIRGETQYF. CDR3 nucleotide sequence: TGCGCCAGCAGCCAAGATGGTATCAGGGGAGAGACCCAGTACTTC.

The chain is built from TRBV10-2 and TRBJ1-5; D is uncertain. CDR1 is WSHSY, CDR2 SAAADI, per germline. V lost 4 bases and J 7 bases, leaving 14 bases between the germline ends. CDR3 length equals 14 residues. The CDR3 protein is CASSAPGKGQPQHF. The DNA of the CDR3 is TGCGCCAGCAGTGCGCCGGGGAAGGGACAGCCCCAGCATTTT.

The CDR3 spells CASSLEYRDSSYNEQFF. The CDR3 DNA reads TGTGCCAGCAGTTTGGAATACCGGGACAGCTCCTACAATGAGCAGTTCTTC. The chain is built from TRBV27 and TRBJ2-1; 7 bases align to TRBD1. V trimming: 3 bases; J trimming: 0 bases; junction bases outside the gene matches: 8. The CDR3 runs 17 residues. CDR1 and CDR2 from the germline V gene are MNHEY and SMNVEV (reference sequence).

The rearrangement links TRBV2 to TRBJ2-1, with TRBD2 as a possible D gene (6 bases). The CDR3 has 15 residues. Trimming left V 1 base short and J 6 bases short, with 13 bases between. Looked up from germline, CDR1 is SNHLY and CDR2 is FYNNEI. The CDR3: CASSEVWQGGNEQFF. CDR3 DNA sequence: TGTGCCAGCAGTGAAGTTTGGCAGGGAGGCAATGAGCAGTTCTTC.

The chain joins TRBV6-1 to TRBJ2-7; a possible D gene is TRBD2 (5 bases). This CDR3 region has 13 residues. The ends were cut back, 8 bases at V and 2 bases at J, with 13 bases in the middle. The V gene's germline CDR1 is MNHNS and CDR2 SASEGT. DNA for the CDR3: TGTGCCAGCTCGGGGTATAGCACCTACGAGCAGTACTTC. It encodes CASSGYSTYEQYF.